Listed here are 23 T cell receptor beta chains from one sample, sequenced in a study of cytomegalovirus exposure and HLA in healthy donors. Amplification used 60 Vbeta primers and 13 Jbeta primers. Repertoires were generated with immunoSEQ multiplex PCR, while TCRdb's copy carries only in-frame clones and drops some. Here the sample spans about 150,000 clones, 65% to 80% being singletons. Sequenced: PBMCs. Receptors originate from a male donor in good health and CMV-seronegative.

The genes are TRBV5-4 and TRBJ1-1; 8 bases match TRBD1. With 4 bases clipped from V and 4 bases from J, the junction kept 9 bases outside the gene matches. Germline V gene lookup returns CDR1 SGHNT and CDR2 YYREEE (reference sequence). The CDR3 length is 15 residues. The CDR3 loop is CASSPNRGSGTEAFF. In nucleotides, the CDR3 is TGTGCCAGCAGCCCAAACAGGGGGTCGGGCACTGAAGCTTTCTTT.

The chain carries TRBV7-3 and TRBJ2-1; 8 nucleotides line up with TRBD2. Germline V gene data show CDR1 as SGHTA and CDR2 as FQGTGA. Losses at the gene ends were 2 bases for V and 1 base for J; bases not matched to a gene: 4. The CDR3 covers 16 residues. Here the CDR3 DNA reads TGTGCCAGCAGCTTAGGCGGGAGGAATTCCTACAATGAGCAGTTCTTC. Its protein product is CASSLGGRNSYNEQFF. The full variable domain, in which reference TRBV7-3 and TRBJ2-1 provide the parts outside the CDR3, is GAGVSQTPSNKVTEKGKYVELRCDPISGHTALYWYRQSLGQGPEFLIYFQGTGAADDSGLPNDRFFAVRPEGSVSTLKIQRTERGDSAVYLCASSLGGRNSYNEQFFGPGTRLTVL.

The gene calls are TRBV2 and TRBJ1-5; D is ambiguous. Germline CDR1 SNHLY, CDR2 FYNNEI. The ends were cut back, 3 bases at V and 0 bases at J, with 6 bases in the middle. The CDR3 loop spans 14 amino acids. This CDR3 reads CASSEEFSNQPQHF. The CDR3 coding sequence is TGTGCCAGCAGTGAGGAGTTTAGCAATCAGCCCCAGCATTTT.

The CDR3 DNA reads as TGTGCCAGCAGCTTCTACGGGTATGAATACCAAGAGACCCAGTACTTC. Translated, it gives CASSFYGYEYQETQYF. V gene TRBV7-9 combines with J gene TRBJ2-5; D not certain. The V gene lost 3 bases and the J gene lost 0 bases, with 14 bases spanning the gap. The V gene's germline CDR1 is SEHNR and CDR2 FQNEAQ (reference sequence). The CDR3 runs to 16 residues.

This clone was counted between two and nine times. The V call is TRBV7-2, the J call TRBJ1-2, with unresolved D. Between the trimmed V and J ends, which lost 7 bases and 0 bases, there was a span of 12 bases. CDR3 length: 14 amino acids. Germline CDR1 and CDR2: SGHTA and FQGNSA. For the CDR3, the DNA is TGTGCCAGCATCCTTGAAATAGCTAACTATGGCTACACCTTC. It translates to CASILEIANYGYTF.

J is TRBJ1-1 and V is TRBV6-5; D gene uncertain. Trimming took off 7 bases at V and 4 bases at J, with 16 bases between the two ends. Germline lookup yields CDR1 MNHEY and CDR2 SVGAGI. CDR3 length: 14 residues. CDR3 amino acids: CASIPRGRGTEAFF. The CDR3 region has the DNA TGTGCCAGCATCCCCCGAGGCCGGGGCACTGAAGCTTTCTTT.

The chain combines TRBV6-4 with TRBJ2-1, with D possibly TRBD2 on 6 matching bases. Looked up from germline, CDR1 is MRHNA and CDR2 is SNTAGT. V lost 4 bases and J 2 bases, leaving 12 bases between the germline ends. CDR3 length: 15 amino acids. The CDR3 coding sequence is TGTGCCAGCAGTGTACTGGGGACTCCCTACAATGAGCAGTTCTTC. This gives the protein CASSVLGTPYNEQFF.

Only a few counts were recorded for this clone. This sequence joins TRBV4-1 and TRBJ1-1, with 7 positions matching TRBD1. The length of the CDR3 is 18 residues. Per germline, CDR1 MGHRA and CDR2 YSYEKL. V shed 0 bases and J 4 bases; nucleotides not matched to a gene: 14. The CDR3 DNA reads as TGCGCCAGCAGCCAAGAACGACAGGGAAAGCCCGAGGTCACTGAAGCTTTCTTT. Amino acid sequence: CASSQERQGKPEVTEAFF.

This clone was picked up a small number of times. The chain is built from TRBV25-1 and TRBJ1-2; 10 bases match TRBD1. Germline CDR1 reads MGHDK; CDR2 reads SYGVNS. V lost 2 bases to trimming and J lost 6 bases; unmatched junction nucleotides: 9. The CDR3 sequence is 16 residues long. The CDR3 bases are TGTGCCAGCAGTGAAATGGGGACAGGGGTCTCCCATGGCTACACCTTC. Its translation is CASSEMGTGVSHGYTF.

The chain couples TRBV18 to TRBJ2-5, with D unresolved. The CDR3 totals 14 residues. The ends were cut back, 3 bases at V and 2 bases at J, with 10 bases in the middle. Germline V gene lookup returns CDR1 KGHSH and CDR2 LQKENI. The CDR3 DNA is TGTGCCAGCTCACCCCTCCCCGGGCAAGAGACCCAGTACTTC. Residues: CASSPLPGQETQYF.

This sequence joins TRBV7-6 and TRBJ2-5; 8 nucleotides match TRBD2. This CDR3 has 19 amino acids. V dropped 4 bases and J dropped 3; count of bases not matched to a gene: 19. The germline V gene encodes CDR1 SGHVS and CDR2 FNYEAQ. Written as DNA, the CDR3 is TGTGCCAGCAGCTACAATTTCCGACCGGGACTAGGGACTAAAGAGACCCAGTACTTC. Encoded protein: CASSYNFRPGLGTKETQYF.

This clone has a single count. This chain joins TRBV15 and TRBJ2-2; TRBD2 agrees at 8 bases. Looked up from germline, CDR1 is LNHNV and CDR2 is YYDKDF (reference sequence). Trimming took 0 bases from V and 5 from J; bases not matched to a gene: 2. This CDR3 has 15 amino acids. The CDR3 spells CATSRDIAGTGELFF. CDR3 in DNA: TGTGCCACCAGCAGAGATATAGCGGGGACCGGGGAGCTGTTTTTT.

The chain carries TRBV12-5 and TRBJ2-7; 7 bases are a match to TRBD2. The V and J ends lost 8 bases and 4 bases, in that order; junction bases with no gene match: 14. This CDR3 region has 15 residues. Germline assignment: CDR1 LGHNT and CDR2 FRNRAP. DNA for the CDR3: TGTGCTAGTTTGGATTTTGAGCGGGGCGGGTACGAGCAGTACTTC. Translated, it gives CASLDFERGGYEQYF.

The table lists this clone with a few counts. The chain combines TRBV28 with TRBJ1-1; D gene uncertain. Germline lookup yields CDR1 MDHEN and CDR2 SYDVKM. The CDR3 is 14 amino acids. V was pared by 5 bases and J by 4 bases, with 14 bases between. The CDR3 DNA reads TGTGCCAGCAGTCCGAGGTTGGGTGGCACTGAAGCTTTCTTT. This translates into CASSPRLGGTEAFF.

A word on this clone: One end of the junction fails to match germline, which may point to a read error. Other nucleotide sequences from this sample produce the same CDR3. The chain recombines TRBV6-6 with TRBJ1-1; 7 bases are shared with TRBD1. The CDR3 contains 13 residues. Germline V CDR1 and CDR2: MNHNY, SVGAGI (reference sequence). CDR3 bases: TGTGCCAGCATACCGCGGGACAGCACTGAGGCTTTCTTT. Amino acids: CASIPRDSTEAFF.

The V gene is TRBV5-1, the J gene TRBJ2-3, with TRBD2 matching over 7 bases. The germline gives CDR1 SGHRS, CDR2 YFSETQ. After removal of 0 bases from V and 2 bases from J, the junction contained 3 bases not matched to a gene. The CDR3 spans 15 residues. CDR3 loop: CASSLASGVTDTQYF. The CDR3 bases are TGCGCCAGCAGCTTGGCTAGCGGAGTCACAGATACGCAGTATTTT.

The chain recombines TRBV5-6 with TRBJ2-5, with 10 bases identical to TRBD2. The J call is doubtful: the DNA matches TRBJ2-7 better. The CDR3 runs 15 residues. The germline gives CDR1 SGHDT, CDR2 YYEEEE. In DNA, the CDR3 is TGTGCCAGCAGCTTAACCGGGACTAGCGTCGACGAGCAGTACTTC. Protein product: CASSLTGTSVDEQYF.

V and J are TRBV6-6 and TRBJ2-1; 9 positions agree with TRBD2. The length of the CDR3 is 15 residues. V was pared by 10 bases and J by 10 bases, with 17 bases of the junction left unmatched. Germline V lookup: CDR1 MNHNY, CDR2 SVGAGI (reference sequence). CDR3 bases: TGTGCCACCACGTTGGCGCGGGGGGGGAAGGGGGAGCAGTTCTTC. Protein sequence: CATTLARGGKGEQFF.

The J gene is TRBJ1-2, the V gene TRBV2; the D gene is possibly TRBD1 (5 bases). The ends were cut back, 7 bases at V and 3 bases at J, with 6 bases in the middle. Germline values: CDR1 SNHLY, CDR2 FYNNEI. The CDR3 has 11 residues. The CDR3 DNA follows: TGTGCCAGCACGACAGACTATGGCTACACCTTC. Translation gives CASTTDYGYTF.

The chain carries TRBV11-1 and TRBJ2-5; TRBD2 matches at 14 bases. With V trimmed by 5 bases and J by 6 bases, 5 bases remained unmatched. Germline V gives CDR1 SGHAT, CDR2 FQDESV (reference sequence). The CDR3 length is 15 residues. The CDR3 reads CASSPGTSGRQTQYF. The CDR3 DNA follows: TGTGCCAGCAGCCCAGGGACTAGCGGGAGACAGACCCAGTACTTC.

This clone has a handful of counts. The V gene is TRBV2, the J gene TRBJ2-3, with D possibly matching TRBD2 (6 bases). V gave up 8 bases and J gave up 4 bases, with 13 bases separating them. This CDR3 has 13 residues. The germline V gene has CDR1 SNHLY and CDR2 FYNNEI. The DNA for the CDR3 is TGTGCCAGCGGCAGGGAGGTGTCAGATACGCAGTATTTT. This encodes CASGREVSDTQYF.

This clone showed up just a few times. The V call is TRBV6-6, the J call TRBJ2-7; 12 bases fit TRBD1. This CDR3 spans 14 amino acids. The V and J ends lost 6 bases and 1 base, in that order; junction bases with no gene match: 1. Germline-derived CDR1 and CDR2 are MNHNY and SVGAGI (reference sequence). CDR3: CASRGQGASYEQYF. Written as DNA, the CDR3 is TGTGCCAGCAGGGGACAGGGGGCTTCCTACGAGCAGTACTTC.

This chain uses TRBV23-1 with TRBJ2-5; a weak D match, TRBD2 (5 bases). TRBV23-1 belongs to the ORF category, with a function that is uncertain. Trimming removed 4 bases from V and 1 base from J, with 16 bases in between. The CDR3 contains 16 residues. CDR3 DNA sequence: TGCGCCAGCAGTCTCCCCTCAGCGGACCGCCAAGAGACCCAGTACTTC. It encodes CASSLPSADRQETQYF.